Listed below are T cell receptor beta chains from one sample, sequenced in a study of T-cell reconstitution after alpha-beta-depleted transplantation in children. TCRdb itself ran the PCR reads through MiXCR, one entry per CDR3 protein. The sample carries tens of thousands of distinct CDR3 sequences, 7.5% to 10% recorded once. The sequencing here drew on PBMCs, mostly from graft donor cells, taken 60 days after TCRalphabeta/CD19-depleted stem cell transplant. The receptor source for this set is a male patient between 2 and 9 years old who had a stem cell transplant for chronic granulomatous disease, so the T cells may come from the graft donor. Both conserved end residues are part of each CDR3. The order of the fields is V gene, CDR3 protein.

>TRBV20-1
CSAREPAGASPLHF
>TRBV12-3/TRBV12-4
CASSLRGDTQYF
>TRBV6-5
CASSYSGTASDTQYF
>TRBV27
CASSTSGSYEQYF
>TRBV24-1
CATSDSGTVRNEQFF
>TRBV27
CASSYSGRQPQYF
>TRBV4-2
CASSQGGGPSSYNEQFF
>TRBV20-1
CSASPGGYNEQFF
>TRBV20-1
CSASGLLAGDPREQYF
>TRBV20-1
CSARRWLAPDTQYF
>TRBV11-1
CASPMRAVETWRANVLTF
>TRBV5-5
CASSWGTGYPGELFF
>TRBV12-3/TRBV12-4
CASSSRQGDDKNIQYF
>TRBV2
CARGLSNNEQFF
>TRBV18
CASSWGDTEAFF
>TRBV30
CAWRLAGGRYEQYF
>TRBV5-1
CASSLAVGEPGNEQYF
>TRBV2
CASRTASGADTQYF
>TRBV4-3
CASSQGGGTGELFF
>TRBV20-1
CSARSGQRPYEQYF
>TRBV5-1
CASSLGLAGGWSGTDTQYF
>TRBV6-5
CASSYSRQGSTEAFF
>TRBV4-3
CASSQGGQGRTRYTF
>TRBV27
CASSVTSLTGPQETQYF